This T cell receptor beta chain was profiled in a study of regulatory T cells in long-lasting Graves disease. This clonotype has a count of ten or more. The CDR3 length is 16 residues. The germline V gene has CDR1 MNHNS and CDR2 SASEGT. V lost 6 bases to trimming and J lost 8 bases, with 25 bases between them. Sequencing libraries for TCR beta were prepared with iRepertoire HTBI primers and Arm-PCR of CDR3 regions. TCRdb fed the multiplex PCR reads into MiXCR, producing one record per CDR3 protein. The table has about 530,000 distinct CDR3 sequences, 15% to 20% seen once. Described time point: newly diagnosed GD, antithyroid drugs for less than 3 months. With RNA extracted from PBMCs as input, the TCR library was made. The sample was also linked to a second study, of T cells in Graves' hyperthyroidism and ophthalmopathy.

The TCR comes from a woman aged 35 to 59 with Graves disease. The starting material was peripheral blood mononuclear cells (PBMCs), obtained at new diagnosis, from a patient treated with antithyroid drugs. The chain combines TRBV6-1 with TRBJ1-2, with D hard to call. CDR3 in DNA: TGTGCCAGCAGGGTTGAAGGTAGCGATTTTGTGGAAGGCTACACCTTC. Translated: CASRVEGSDFVEGYTF.